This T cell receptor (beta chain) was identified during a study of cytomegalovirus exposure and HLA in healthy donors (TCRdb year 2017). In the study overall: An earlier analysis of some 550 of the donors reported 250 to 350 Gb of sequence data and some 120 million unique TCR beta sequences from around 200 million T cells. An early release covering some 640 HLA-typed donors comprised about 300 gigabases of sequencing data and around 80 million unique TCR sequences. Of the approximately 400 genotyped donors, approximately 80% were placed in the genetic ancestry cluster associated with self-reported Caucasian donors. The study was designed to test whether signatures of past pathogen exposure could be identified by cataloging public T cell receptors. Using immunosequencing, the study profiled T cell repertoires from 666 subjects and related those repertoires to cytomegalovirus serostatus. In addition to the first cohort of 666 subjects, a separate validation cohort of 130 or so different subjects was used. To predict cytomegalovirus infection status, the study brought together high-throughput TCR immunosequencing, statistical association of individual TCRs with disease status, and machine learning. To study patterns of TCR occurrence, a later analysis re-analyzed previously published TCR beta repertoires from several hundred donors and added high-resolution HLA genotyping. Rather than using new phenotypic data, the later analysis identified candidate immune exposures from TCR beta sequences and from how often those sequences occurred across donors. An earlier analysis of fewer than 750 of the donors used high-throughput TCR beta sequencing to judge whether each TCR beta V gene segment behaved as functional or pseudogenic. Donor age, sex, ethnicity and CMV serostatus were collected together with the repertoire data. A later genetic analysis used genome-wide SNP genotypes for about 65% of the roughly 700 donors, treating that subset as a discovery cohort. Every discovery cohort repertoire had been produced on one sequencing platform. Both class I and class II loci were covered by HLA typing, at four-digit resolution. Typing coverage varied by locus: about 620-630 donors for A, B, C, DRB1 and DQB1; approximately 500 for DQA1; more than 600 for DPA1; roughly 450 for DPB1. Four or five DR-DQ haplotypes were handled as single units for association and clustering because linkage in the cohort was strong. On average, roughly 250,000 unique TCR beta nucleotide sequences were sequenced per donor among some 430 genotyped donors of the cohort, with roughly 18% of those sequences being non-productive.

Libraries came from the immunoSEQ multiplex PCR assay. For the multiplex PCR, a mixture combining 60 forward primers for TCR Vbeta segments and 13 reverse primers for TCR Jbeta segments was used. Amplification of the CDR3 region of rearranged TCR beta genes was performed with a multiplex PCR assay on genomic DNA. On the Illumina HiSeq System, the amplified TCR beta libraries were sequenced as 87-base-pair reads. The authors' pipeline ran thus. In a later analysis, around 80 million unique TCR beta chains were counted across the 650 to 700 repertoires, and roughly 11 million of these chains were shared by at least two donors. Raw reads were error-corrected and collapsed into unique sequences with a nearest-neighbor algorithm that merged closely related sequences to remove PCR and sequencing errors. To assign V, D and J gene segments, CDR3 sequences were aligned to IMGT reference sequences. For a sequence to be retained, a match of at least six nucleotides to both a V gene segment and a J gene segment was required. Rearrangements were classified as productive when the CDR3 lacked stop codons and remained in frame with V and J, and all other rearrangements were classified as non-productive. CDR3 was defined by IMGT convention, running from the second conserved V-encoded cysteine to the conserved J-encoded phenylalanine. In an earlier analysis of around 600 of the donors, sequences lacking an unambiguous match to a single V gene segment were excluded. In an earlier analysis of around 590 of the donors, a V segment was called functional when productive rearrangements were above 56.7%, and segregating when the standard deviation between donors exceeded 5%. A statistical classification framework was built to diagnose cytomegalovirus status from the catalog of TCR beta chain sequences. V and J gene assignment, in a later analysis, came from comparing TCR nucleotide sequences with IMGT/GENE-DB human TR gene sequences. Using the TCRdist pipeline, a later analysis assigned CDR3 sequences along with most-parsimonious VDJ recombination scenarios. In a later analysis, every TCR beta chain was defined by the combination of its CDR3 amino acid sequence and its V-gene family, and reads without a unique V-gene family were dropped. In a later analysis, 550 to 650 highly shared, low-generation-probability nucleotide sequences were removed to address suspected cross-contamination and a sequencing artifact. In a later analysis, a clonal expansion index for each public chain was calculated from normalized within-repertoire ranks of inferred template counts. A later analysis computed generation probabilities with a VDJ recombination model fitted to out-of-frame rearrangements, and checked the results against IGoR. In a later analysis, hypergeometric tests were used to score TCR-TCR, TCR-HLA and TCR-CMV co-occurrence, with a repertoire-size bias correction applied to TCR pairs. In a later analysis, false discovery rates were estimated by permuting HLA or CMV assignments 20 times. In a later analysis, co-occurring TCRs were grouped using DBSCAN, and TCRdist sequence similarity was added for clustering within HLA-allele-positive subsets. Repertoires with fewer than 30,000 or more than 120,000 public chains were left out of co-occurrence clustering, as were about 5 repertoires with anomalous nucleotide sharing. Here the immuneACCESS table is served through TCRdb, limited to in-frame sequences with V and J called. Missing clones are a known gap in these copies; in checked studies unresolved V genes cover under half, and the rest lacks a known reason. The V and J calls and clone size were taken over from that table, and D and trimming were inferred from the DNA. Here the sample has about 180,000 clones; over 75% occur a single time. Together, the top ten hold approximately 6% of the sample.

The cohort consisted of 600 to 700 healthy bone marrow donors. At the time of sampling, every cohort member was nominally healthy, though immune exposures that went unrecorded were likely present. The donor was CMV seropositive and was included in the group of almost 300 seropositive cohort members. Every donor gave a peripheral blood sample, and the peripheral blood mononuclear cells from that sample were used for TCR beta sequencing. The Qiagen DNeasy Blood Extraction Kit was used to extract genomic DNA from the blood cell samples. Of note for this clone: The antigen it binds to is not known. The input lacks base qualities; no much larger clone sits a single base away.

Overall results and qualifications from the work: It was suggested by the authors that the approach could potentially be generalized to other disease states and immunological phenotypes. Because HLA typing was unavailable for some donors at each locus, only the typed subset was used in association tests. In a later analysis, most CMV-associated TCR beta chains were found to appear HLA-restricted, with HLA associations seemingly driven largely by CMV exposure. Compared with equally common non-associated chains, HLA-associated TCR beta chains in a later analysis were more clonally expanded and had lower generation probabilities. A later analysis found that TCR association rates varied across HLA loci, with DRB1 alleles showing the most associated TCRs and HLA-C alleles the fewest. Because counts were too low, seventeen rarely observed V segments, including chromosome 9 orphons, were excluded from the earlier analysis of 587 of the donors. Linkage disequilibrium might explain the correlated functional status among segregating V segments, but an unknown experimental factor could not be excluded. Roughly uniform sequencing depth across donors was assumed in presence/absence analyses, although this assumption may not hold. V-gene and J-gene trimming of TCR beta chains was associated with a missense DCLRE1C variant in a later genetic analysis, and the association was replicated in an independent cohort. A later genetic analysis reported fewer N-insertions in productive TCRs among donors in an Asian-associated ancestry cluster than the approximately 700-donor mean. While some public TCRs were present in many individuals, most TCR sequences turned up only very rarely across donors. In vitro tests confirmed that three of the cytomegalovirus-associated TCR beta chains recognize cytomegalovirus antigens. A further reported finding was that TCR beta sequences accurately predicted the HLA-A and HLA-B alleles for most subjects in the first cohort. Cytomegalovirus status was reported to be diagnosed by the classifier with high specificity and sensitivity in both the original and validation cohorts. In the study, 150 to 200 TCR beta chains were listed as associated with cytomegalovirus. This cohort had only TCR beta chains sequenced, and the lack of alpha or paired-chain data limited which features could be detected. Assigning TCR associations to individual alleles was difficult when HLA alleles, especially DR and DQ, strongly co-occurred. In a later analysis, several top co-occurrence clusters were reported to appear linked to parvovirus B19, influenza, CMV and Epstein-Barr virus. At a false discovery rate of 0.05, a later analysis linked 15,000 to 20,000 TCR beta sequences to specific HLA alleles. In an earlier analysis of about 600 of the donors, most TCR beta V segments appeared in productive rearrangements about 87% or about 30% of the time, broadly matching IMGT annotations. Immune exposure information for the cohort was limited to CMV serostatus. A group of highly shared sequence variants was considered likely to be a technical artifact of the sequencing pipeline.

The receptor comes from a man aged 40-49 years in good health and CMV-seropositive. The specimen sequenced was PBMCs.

The DNA sequence reads TGCGCCAGCAGTGAAAGCGGGCCCCCCGATACGCAGTATTTT. Its protein is CASSESGPPDTQYF. The chain couples TRBV10-1 to TRBJ2-3; a tentative D call is TRBD2 (6 bases match). Trimming takes 3 bases from V and 6 bases from J, and the germline ends sit 13 bases apart. The CDR3 numbers 14 residues from cysteine through phenylalanine. Just CDR3 DNA is preserved here, 42 bases in frame from base 1. CDR1 and CDR2 were assigned from the germline V gene (reference sequence) as WNHNN and SYGVQD.